Presented here are 20 T cell receptor beta chains from one specimen sequenced in a study of somatic mutations in cytotoxic T cells in rheumatoid arthritis. Method: immunoSEQ multiplex PCR; TCRdb's copy keeps in-frame clones and lacks some. The sample yields fewer than 30,000 clones, 70% to 80% seen once. The sample taken for sequencing was CD8+ T cells sorted from blood. The receptors originated from a woman aged 18-35 years in good health.

This chain links TRBV28 with TRBJ2-2; maybe TRBD1 (6 bases). V was cut by 5 bases and J by 6 bases, with 13 bases left in between. The length of the CDR3 is 14 residues. Germline V gene sequence: CDR1 MDHEN, CDR2 SYDVKM. The CDR3 DNA reads TGTGCCAGCAGTCGAGAAGACAGGTCCGGGGAGCTGTTTTTT. It translates to CASSREDRSGELFF. Full variable domain (rest looked up from reference TRBV28 and TRBJ2-2): DVKVTQSSRYLVKRTGEKVFLECVQDMDHENMFWYRQDPGLGLRLIYFSYDVKMKEKGDIPEGYSVSREKKERFSLILESASTNQTSMYLCASSREDRSGELFFGEGSRLTVL.

The rearrangement joins TRBV9 to TRBJ2-3, with D possibly being TRBD2 (5 bases). CDR3 length: 14 residues. Germline loops: CDR1 SGDLS, CDR2 YYNGEE. V was pared by 0 bases and J by 6 bases, with 11 bases between. Here the CDR3 DNA reads TGTGCCAGCAGCGTAGCTGAGGGAATGGATACGCAGTATTTT. Its translation is CASSVAEGMDTQYF. The whole variable domain, filled in from reference TRBV9 and TRBJ2-3, reads DSGVTQTPKHLITATGQRVTLRCSPRSGDLSVYWYQQSLDQGLQFLIQYYNGEERAKGNILERFSAQQFPDLHSELNLSSLELGDSALYFCASSVAEGMDTQYFGPGTRLTVL.

CDR3 region: CASTPDATETQYF. The CDR3 nucleotides read TGTGCCAGCACCCCGGACGCAACGGAGACCCAGTACTTC. The chain uses TRBV11-2 and TRBJ2-5; D is undetermined. Looked up from germline, CDR1 is SGHAT and CDR2 is FQNNGV. The V end lost 7 bases, the J end lost 5 bases, and 14 bases lay between the germline ends. CDR3 length: 13 amino acids. Drawing the rest from reference TRBV11-2 and TRBJ2-5, the complete variable domain is EAGVAQSPRYKIIEKRQSVAFWCNPISGHATLYWYQQILGQGPKLLIQFQNNGVVDDSQLPKDRFSAERLKGVDSTLKIQPAKLEDSAVYLCASTPDATETQYFGPGTRLLVL.

This chain uses TRBV9 with TRBJ1-2; D remains ambiguous. Looked up from germline, CDR1 is SGDLS and CDR2 is YYNGEE. This CDR3 comprises 15 residues. Deletions cut 1 base from V and 3 bases from J, with 13 bases between. The CDR3 loop is CASSVSSTGDYGYTF. CDR3 coding DNA: TGTGCCAGCAGCGTATCCTCTACCGGCGACTATGGCTACACCTTC.

V is TRBV27 and J is TRBJ2-2; D tentatively reads TRBD1 or TRBD2 (6 bases each). The CDR3 covers 16 residues. Germline V gene sequence: CDR1 MNHEY, CDR2 SMNVEV (reference sequence). V lost 0 bases and J 1 base, leaving 9 bases between the germline ends. The CDR3 DNA sequence: TGTGCCAGCAGTTTATCTGAGGGGGGGAACACCGGGGAGCTGTTTTTT. It specifies CASSLSEGGNTGELFF.

This clone was counted only a few times. The rearrangement links TRBV28 to TRBJ2-7; 11 bases fit TRBD1. CDR1 and CDR2 from the germline V gene are MDHEN and SYDVKM. This CDR3 contains 13 residues. J gave up 4 bases and V 5 bases, and 1 base lay outside the gene matches. The CDR3 bases are TGTGCCAGCAGTGGACAGGGGGCATACGAGCAGTACGTC. This translates into CASSGQGAYEQYV.

The V and J genes are TRBV15 and TRBJ2-1; tentatively, D is TRBD1 or TRBD2 (5 bases each). The CDR3 spans 12 residues. Looked up from germline, CDR1 is LNHNV and CDR2 is YYDKDF (reference sequence). Trimming shortened V by 1 base and J by 9 bases, and 7 bases separated the two germline ends. The CDR3 is CATSRVGVEQFF. The CDR3 coding sequence is TGTGCCACCAGCAGAGTGGGGGTTGAGCAGTTCTTC.

The V gene is TRBV14, the J gene TRBJ2-1; the D is unclear. There are 13 residues in the CDR3. The germline CDR1 and CDR2 sequences are SGHDN and FVKESK. V lost 3 bases and J 2 bases, leaving 5 bases between the germline ends. The CDR3 DNA reads TGTGCCAGCAGCCACCAGGCCTACAATGAGCAGTTCTTC. This gives the protein CASSHQAYNEQFF. The full variable domain, completed using reference TRBV14 and TRBJ2-1, is EAGVTQFPSHSVIEKGQTVTLRCDPISGHDNLYWYRRVMGKEIKFLLHFVKESKQDESGMPNNRFLAERTGGTYSTLKVQPAELEDSGVYFCASSHQAYNEQFFGPGTRLTVL.

The CDR3, as DNA: TGTGCCAGCAGAATGGCCACCGATTGGGTGGCCGGGGAGCTGTTTTTT. Translation gives CASRMATDWVAGELFF. The V call is TRBV7-9, the J call TRBJ2-2; D remains unclear. Germline CDR1 SEHNR, CDR2 FQNEAQ (reference sequence). This CDR3 has 16 residues. V was cut by 6 bases and J by 6 bases, with 20 bases left in between.

CDR3 nucleotides: TGTGCCAGCAGCCTGACGGGACAGTCAAAAGCCTACGAGCAGTACTTC. It codes for CASSLTGQSKAYEQYF. The V and J genes are TRBV13 and TRBJ2-7; TRBD1 matches 7 bases. Germline CDR1 and CDR2: PRHDT and FYEKMQ (reference sequence). Trimming cost V 5 bases and J 2 bases; bases outside gene matches: 12. The CDR3 spans 16 residues.

CDR3 sequence reads: CASSPSTGYEQYF. DNA of the CDR3: TGCGCCAGCAGCCCTTCGACGGGCTACGAGCAGTACTTC. The chain recombines TRBV4-1 with TRBJ2-7; D remains unclear. V lost 4 bases and J 3 bases, leaving 10 bases between the germline ends. The germline V gene encodes CDR1 MGHRA and CDR2 YSYEKL. This CDR3 region has 13 residues.

The rearrangement links TRBV5-1 to TRBJ2-7; possible D gene TRBD2, 7 bases. Trimming left V 4 bases short and J 2 bases short, with 13 bases between. This CDR3 spans 14 amino acids. The germline V gene has CDR1 SGHRS and CDR2 YFSETQ. As DNA, the CDR3 is TGCGCCAGCAGCACGCGAGGGGGGGCCTACGAGCAGTACTTC. This translates into CASSTRGGAYEQYF.

J is TRBJ2-1 and V is TRBV19, with D tentatively TRBD1 or TRBD2 (5 bases each). The length of the CDR3 is 13 residues. V was trimmed by 7 bases and J by 4 bases, leaving 11 bases between them. In germline, CDR1 is LNHDA, CDR2 SQIVND (reference sequence). The CDR3 loop reads CASTPGGYNEQFF. In DNA, the CDR3 is TGTGCCAGTACCCCTGGGGGTTACAATGAGCAGTTCTTC.

The CDR3, as DNA: TGTGCCAGCAGTTTAGGCAAGGGGGCGAGCTCCTATAATTCACCCCTCCACTTT. Translated, it gives CASSLGKGASSYNSPLHF. The V call is TRBV28, the J call TRBJ1-6, with 7 bases that match TRBD1. The CDR3 is made up of 18 amino acids. The V gene end was trimmed by 2 bases and the J gene end by 0 bases; junction bases not matched to a gene: 7. From germline, CDR1 is MDHEN and CDR2 SYDVKM.

The rearrangement joins TRBV28 to TRBJ1-2, with D hard to call. Germline V gene sequence: CDR1 MDHEN, CDR2 SYDVKM. V lost 5 bases, J lost 8 bases, and 15 bases lay in between. This CDR3 is built from 13 residues. CDR3: CASSASQAGGYTF. CDR3 bases: TGTGCCAGCAGTGCCTCCCAGGCGGGAGGCTACACCTTC.

In this sample, this clone turned up once. The V call is TRBV9, the J call TRBJ2-5, with 13 bases matching TRBD2. V lost 3 bases and J lost 5; bases outside the gene matches: 4. Germline CDR1 SGDLS, CDR2 YYNGEE. The CDR3 spans 15 residues. In nucleotides, the CDR3 is TGTGCCAGCAGCGGGACTAGCGGGGGTCTGGAGACCCAGTACTTC. Translated: CASSGTSGGLETQYF.

The rearrangement uses TRBV25-1 and TRBJ1-5, with D unresolved. V lost 4 bases, J lost 2 bases, and 6 bases lay in between. CDR1 and CDR2 (germline): MGHDK, SYGVNS. The CDR3 runs to 13 residues. The CDR3 DNA reads TGTGCCAGCAGTGTGGGTGGCAATCAGCCCCAGCATTTT. It specifies CASSVGGNQPQHF.

V is TRBV7-9 and J is TRBJ2-2; a weak D match, TRBD2 (6 bases). CDR1 SEHNR and CDR2 FQNEAQ come from the germline V gene (reference sequence). This CDR3 has 15 amino acids. The V end lost 7 bases, the J end lost 0 bases, and 12 bases lay between the germline ends. The CDR3 region is CASKGTSTNTGELFF. The DNA of the CDR3 is TGTGCCAGCAAGGGAACTAGCACGAACACCGGGGAGCTGTTTTTT.

J is TRBJ1-1 and V is TRBV5-4; a weak D match, TRBD1 (5 bases). The CDR3 consists of 14 residues. Trimming took off 1 base at V and 3 bases at J, with 10 bases between the two ends. Per the germline V gene, CDR1 is SGHNT and CDR2 is YYREEE (reference sequence). The CDR3 DNA reads as TGTGCCAGCAGCTTGAGGGGTTCCGACACTGAAGCTTTCTTT. It yields the protein CASSLRGSDTEAFF.

The chain carries TRBV2 and TRBJ2-1, with a possible D match to TRBD1 (6 bases). Germline loops: CDR1 SNHLY, CDR2 FYNNEI. The CDR3 has 16 amino acids. The germline V and J ends were trimmed by 3 bases and 0 bases, with 12 bases remaining between them. This CDR3 reads CASSEGAWGSYNEQFF. In nucleotides, the CDR3 is TGTGCCAGCAGTGAGGGGGCGTGGGGCTCCTACAATGAGCAGTTCTTC.